The rows below give T cell receptor beta chains drawn from one sample of a study of shared clonotypes between healthy human individuals. Sequencing used immunoSEQ multiplex PCR; TCRdb keeps in-frame clones, though not all of them. This sample has 2 million to 2.5 million clones, with almost 96% found just once. The sample taken for sequencing was naive CD4+ T cells sorted from blood. These receptors were collected from a man between 18 and 29 years old in good health. Each CDR3 is given with its conserved first and last residue. D genes are given only for firm matches. Only some rows state a clone size, as once, few, many or a class for expanded clones.

d_call	clone_size	v_call	j_call	cdr3_aa	cdr3_nt
NA	NA	TRBV19	TRBJ1-6	CASSFQHRVLSWDNSPLHF	TGTGCCAGTAGCTTTCAACACCGGGTCCTCTCCTGGGATAATTCACCCCTCCACTTT
NA	once	TRBV7-2	TRBJ2-5	CASSPNPRGGQETQYF	TGTGCCAGCAGCCCTAATCCCCGTGGGGGACAAGAGACCCAGTACTTC
NA	NA	TRBV5-1	TRBJ2-5	CASSLGDLSLQETQYF	TGCGCCAGCAGCTTAGGGGACCTCAGCCTCCAAGAGACCCAGTACTTC
TRBD2	NA	TRBV27	TRBJ2-1	CASRLSGRNEQFF	TGTGCCAGCAGACTAAGCGGGAGGAATGAGCAGTTCTTC
NA	NA	TRBV6-6	TRBJ1-5	CASIQGGPNQPQHF	TGTGCCAGCATTCAAGGGGGGCCCAATCAGCCCCAGCATTTT
NA	NA	TRBV30	TRBJ1-4	CAWSGGLDGKLFF	TGTGCCTGGAGTGGGGGCCTGGATGGAAAACTGTTTTTT
NA	NA	TRBV7-2	TRBJ1-1	CASSLAERRNTEAFF	TGTGCCAGCAGCCTCGCGGAGAGGCGGAACACTGAAGCTTTCTTT
TRBD1	NA	TRBV10-3	TRBJ2-7	CAISGGQGAPGYEQYF	TGTGCCATCAGTGGGGGGCAGGGGGCCCCAGGGTACGAGCAGTACTTC
TRBD2	once	TRBV25-1	TRBJ2-4	CASSAGGAGIQYF	TGTGCCAGCAGTGCCGGGGGGGCCGGCATTCAGTACTTC
TRBD1	NA	TRBV7-9	TRBJ1-2	CASSRGADRMDGYTF	TGTGCCAGCAGCCGAGGAGCGGACAGGATGGATGGCTACACCTTC
NA	NA	TRBV10-3	TRBJ1-3	CAIKTSGNTIYF	TGTGCCATCAAGACCTCTGGAAACACCATATATTTT
NA	once	TRBV30	TRBJ1-6	CAWSGTAYNSPLHF	TGTGCCTGGAGTGGGACAGCTTATAATTCACCCCTCCACTTT
TRBD1	NA	TRBV2	TRBJ1-2	CASTPTGEVYYGYTF	TGTGCCAGCACCCCGACAGGGGAGGTTTACTATGGCTACACCTTC
NA	NA	TRBV5-1	TRBJ1-2	CASTIDPGYGYTF	TGCGCCAGCACCATTGACCCGGGCTATGGCTACACCTTC
TRBD2	NA	TRBV9	TRBJ2-5	CASSDGTSGRGETQYF	TGTGCCAGCAGCGATGGGACTAGCGGGAGAGGGGAGACCCAGTACTTC
NA	NA	TRBV5-6	TRBJ1-3	CASSFPGISGNTIYF	TGTGCCAGCAGCTTTCCCGGGATCTCTGGAAACACCATATATTTT
NA	NA	TRBV19	TRBJ1-3	CASSIAGPAGNTIYF	TGTGCCAGTAGTATTGCGGGGCCTGCTGGAAACACCATATATTTT